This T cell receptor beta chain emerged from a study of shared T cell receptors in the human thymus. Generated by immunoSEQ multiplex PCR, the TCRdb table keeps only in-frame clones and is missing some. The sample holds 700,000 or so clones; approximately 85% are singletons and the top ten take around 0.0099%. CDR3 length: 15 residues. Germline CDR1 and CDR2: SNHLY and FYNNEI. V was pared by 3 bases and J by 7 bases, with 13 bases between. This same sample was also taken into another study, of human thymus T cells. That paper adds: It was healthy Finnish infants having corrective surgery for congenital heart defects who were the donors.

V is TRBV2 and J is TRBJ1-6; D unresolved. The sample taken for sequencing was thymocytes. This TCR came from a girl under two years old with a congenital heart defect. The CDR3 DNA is TGTGCCAGCAGTGATGTCGGAGAGTTCAATTCACCCCTCCACTTT. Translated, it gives CASSDVGEFNSPLHF.